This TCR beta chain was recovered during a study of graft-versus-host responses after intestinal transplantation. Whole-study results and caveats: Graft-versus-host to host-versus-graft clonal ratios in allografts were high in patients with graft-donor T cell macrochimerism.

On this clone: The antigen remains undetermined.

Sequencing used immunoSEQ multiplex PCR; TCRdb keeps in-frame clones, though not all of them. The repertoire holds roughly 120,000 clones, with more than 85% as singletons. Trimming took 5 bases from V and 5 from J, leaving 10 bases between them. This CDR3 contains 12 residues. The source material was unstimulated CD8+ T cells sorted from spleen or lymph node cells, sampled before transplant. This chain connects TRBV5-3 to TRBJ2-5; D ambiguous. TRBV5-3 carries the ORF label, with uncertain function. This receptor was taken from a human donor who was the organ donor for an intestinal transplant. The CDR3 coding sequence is TGTGCCAGAAGAATGAGGCGGGAGACCCAGTACTTC. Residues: CARRMRRETQYF.